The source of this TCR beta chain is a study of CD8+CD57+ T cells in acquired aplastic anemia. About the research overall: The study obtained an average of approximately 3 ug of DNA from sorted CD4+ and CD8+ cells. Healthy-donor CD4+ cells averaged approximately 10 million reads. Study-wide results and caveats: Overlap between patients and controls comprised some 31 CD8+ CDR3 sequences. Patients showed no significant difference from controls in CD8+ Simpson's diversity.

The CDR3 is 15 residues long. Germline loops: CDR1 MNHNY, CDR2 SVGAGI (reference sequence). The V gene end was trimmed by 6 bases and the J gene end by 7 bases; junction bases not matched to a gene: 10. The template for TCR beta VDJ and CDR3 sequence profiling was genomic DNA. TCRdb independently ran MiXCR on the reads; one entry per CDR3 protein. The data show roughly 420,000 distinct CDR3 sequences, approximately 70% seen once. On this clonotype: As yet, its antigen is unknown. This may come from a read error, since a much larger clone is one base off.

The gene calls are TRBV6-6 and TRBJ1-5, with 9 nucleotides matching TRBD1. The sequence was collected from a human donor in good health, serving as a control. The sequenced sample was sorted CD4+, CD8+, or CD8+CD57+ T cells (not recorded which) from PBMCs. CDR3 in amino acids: CASRLSGQGGQPQHF. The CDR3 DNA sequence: TGTGCCAGCAGATTATCGGGACAGGGAGGGCAGCCCCAGCATTTT.